This T cell receptor beta chain was retrieved from a study of blood T cell repertoires in COVID-19. Study as a whole: In each case, the material was cDNA or gDNA derived from T cells, B-cell-depleted T cells, or PBMCs.

The CDR3 is 15 residues long. CDR1 and CDR2 from the germline V gene are SGHDN and FVKESK. Deletions cut 4 bases from V and 1 base from J, with 13 bases between. Only in-frame clones appear in the TCRdb table, and some are missing; sequencing was by immunoSEQ multiplex PCR. Of about 160,000 clones listed, about 86% are singletons. The receptor was isolated from a woman older than 75 with acute or convalescent COVID-19. This chain links TRBV14 with TRBJ2-5; a possible D gene is TRBD1 (6 bases). Sequencing input: peripheral blood. CDR3 protein: CASSPQGHFQETQYF. For the CDR3, the DNA is TGTGCCAGCAGCCCCCAGGGACACTTCCAAGAGACCCAGTACTTC.